This is a list of T cell receptor beta chains from one sample in a study of neoadjuvant anti-PD-1 for oral cavity cancer. Generated by immunoSEQ multiplex PCR, the TCRdb table keeps only in-frame clones and is missing some. The sample includes about 16,000 clones, more than 70% of them seen just once. The material was PBMCs, obtained before nivolumab (anti-PD-1) treatment. The receptors come from a person aged 35-80 years with oral cavity squamous cell carcinoma. Both conserved end residues are part of each CDR3. The order of the fields is V gene, D gene, J gene, clone size, CDR3 DNA, CDR3 protein. The D gene is left open where the match is weak. Only some rows state a clone size, as once, few, many or a class for expanded clones.

V gene: TRBV18; D gene: -; J gene: TRBJ2-7; clone size: -; CDR3 DNA: TGTGCCAGCTCACCACCGGCGGGTGCAGCCTACGAGCAGTACTTC; CDR3 protein: CASSPPAGAAYEQYF
V gene: TRBV7-8; D gene: -; J gene: TRBJ1-1; clone size: -; CDR3 DNA: TGTGCCAGCAGCTTAACTGAGGGAAGAGGCACTGAAGCTTTCTTT; CDR3 protein: CASSLTEGRGTEAFF
V gene: TRBV6-6; D gene: TRBD1; J gene: TRBJ1-3; clone size: -; CDR3 DNA: TGTGCCAGCAGTTACTTACAGGGGGCAGGCGGAAACACCATATATTTT; CDR3 protein: CASSYLQGAGGNTIYF
V gene: TRBV7-8; D gene: TRBD2; J gene: TRBJ2-3; clone size: -; CDR3 DNA: TGTGCCAGCAGCCGCCGACTAGCGGGGATGGATACGCAGTATTTT; CDR3 protein: CASSRRLAGMDTQYF
V gene: TRBV5-1; D gene: -; J gene: TRBJ1-1; clone size: -; CDR3 DNA: TGCGCCAGCAGCTTGGAGGGGAGGCGAGACACTGAAGCTTTCTTT; CDR3 protein: CASSLEGRRDTEAFF
V gene: TRBV6-5; D gene: -; J gene: TRBJ1-5; clone size: -; CDR3 DNA: TGTGCCAGCGGCAGAGGCAATCAGCCCCAGCATTTT; CDR3 protein: CASGRGNQPQHF
V gene: TRBV9; D gene: -; J gene: TRBJ2-1; clone size: -; CDR3 DNA: TGTGCCAGCAGCCCGAGTGGCGGGGCGAGCTCCTACAATGAGCAGTTCTTC; CDR3 protein: CASSPSGGASSYNEQFF
V gene: TRBV5-1; D gene: TRBD1; J gene: TRBJ1-2; clone size: -; CDR3 DNA: TGCGCCAGCAGCTTGGTAGGGACAGGGGGTTCTGGCTACACCTTC; CDR3 protein: CASSLVGTGGSGYTF
V gene: TRBV12-2; D gene: -; J gene: TRBJ1-1; clone size: -; CDR3 DNA: TGTGCAAGTCGCGAACAGAACACTGAAGCTTTCTTT; CDR3 protein: CASREQNTEAFF
V gene: TRBV7-9; D gene: -; J gene: TRBJ2-7; clone size: few; CDR3 DNA: TGTGCCAGCAGCCCCCTGGAGGGGAAATACGAGCAGTACTTC; CDR3 protein: CASSPLEGKYEQYF
V gene: TRBV9; D gene: TRBD2; J gene: TRBJ2-5; clone size: -; CDR3 DNA: TGTGCCAGCAGCGTAAGTGGGCTAGCGGAAGAGACCCAGTACTTC; CDR3 protein: CASSVSGLAEETQYF
V gene: TRBV9; D gene: -; J gene: TRBJ1-2; clone size: -; CDR3 DNA: TGTGCCAGCAGCGTATCAGGACAGAGCTATGGCTACACCTTC; CDR3 protein: CASSVSGQSYGYTF
V gene: TRBV30; D gene: TRBD1; J gene: TRBJ2-7; clone size: -; CDR3 DNA: TGTGCCTGGCAACCGCGACAGGGCTACGAGCAGTACTTC; CDR3 protein: CAWQPRQGYEQYF
V gene: TRBV18; D gene: -; J gene: TRBJ1-2; clone size: -; CDR3 DNA: TGTGCCAGCTCACCGCGACAGGAGACCTATGGCTACACCTTC; CDR3 protein: CASSPRQETYGYTF
V gene: TRBV6-6; D gene: -; J gene: TRBJ2-1; clone size: -; CDR3 DNA: TGTGCCAGCAGTTACCTCGGGCCCGTTAATGAGCAGTTCTTC; CDR3 protein: CASSYLGPVNEQFF
V gene: TRBV28; D gene: -; J gene: TRBJ1-1; clone size: -; CDR3 DNA: TGTGCCAGCAGTTTATCGGGCGGCTTCGGGGCTTTCTTT; CDR3 protein: CASSLSGGFGAFF
V gene: TRBV29-1; D gene: -; J gene: TRBJ2-7; clone size: -; CDR3 DNA: TGCAGCGTTGGATGGGGCCACGAGCAGTACTTC; CDR3 protein: CSVGWGHEQYF
V gene: TRBV10-3; D gene: -; J gene: TRBJ2-7; clone size: -; CDR3 DNA: TGTGCCATTTCGATCAGGGGCGTAGAGCAGTACTTC; CDR3 protein: CAISIRGVEQYF
V gene: TRBV5-1; D gene: TRBD2; J gene: TRBJ2-3; clone size: -; CDR3 DNA: TGCGCCAGCAGCTTGACTAGCGGGAGGGTTCTAGATACGCAGTATTTT; CDR3 protein: CASSLTSGRVLDTQYF
V gene: TRBV11-2; D gene: TRBD1; J gene: TRBJ2-2; clone size: -; CDR3 DNA: TGTGCCAGCCGACGCCCAGGGGGTCGGGCCGGGGAGCTGTTTTTT; CDR3 protein: CASRRPGGRAGELFF
V gene: TRBV15; D gene: TRBD1; J gene: TRBJ1-4; clone size: few; CDR3 DNA: TGTGCCACCAGCGGGATTACCGGGACAGGGTCTGGAAAACTGTTTTTT; CDR3 protein: CATSGITGTGSGKLFF
V gene: TRBV7-9; D gene: TRBD2; J gene: TRBJ2-3; clone size: -; CDR3 DNA: TGTGCCAGCAGCTTAGAGGGAGGGCCGGGCACAGATACGCAGTATTTT; CDR3 protein: CASSLEGGPGTDTQYF
V gene: TRBV25-1; D gene: TRBD2; J gene: TRBJ2-3; clone size: -; CDR3 DNA: TGTGCCAGCAGTGAATGGGGGGGAAGGACAGATACGCAGTATTTT; CDR3 protein: CASSEWGGRTDTQYF
V gene: TRBV7-9; D gene: TRBD2; J gene: TRBJ2-1; clone size: few; CDR3 DNA: TGTGCCAGCAGCTTAATCGCTAGCGGAACCTACAATGAGCAGTTCTTC; CDR3 protein: CASSLIASGTYNEQFF
V gene: TRBV6-5; D gene: -; J gene: TRBJ1-2; clone size: -; CDR3 DNA: TGTGCCATCCAAAGGCGACAGGACTATGGCTACACCTTC; CDR3 protein: CAIQRRQDYGYTF
V gene: TRBV7-3; D gene: TRBD1; J gene: TRBJ1-2; clone size: -; CDR3 DNA: TGTGCCAGCAGCTTAGGGCGGGACAGGGCGACGGAGGGCTACACCTTC; CDR3 protein: CASSLGRDRATEGYTF
V gene: TRBV27; D gene: -; J gene: TRBJ2-5; clone size: -; CDR3 DNA: TGTGCCAGCGGTCGCGGAGGGAGGGAGACCCAGTACTTC; CDR3 protein: CASGRGGRETQYF
V gene: TRBV6-6; D gene: -; J gene: TRBJ2-5; clone size: -; CDR3 DNA: TGTGCCAGCAAAACAATTCGTACCTCAGAGACCCAGTACTTC; CDR3 protein: CASKTIRTSETQYF
V gene: TRBV30; D gene: -; J gene: TRBJ2-1; clone size: -; CDR3 DNA: TGTGCCTGGAGGCCTCCGGGCCTTTACAATGAGCAGTTCTTC; CDR3 protein: CAWRPPGLYNEQFF
V gene: TRBV7-9; D gene: -; J gene: TRBJ2-2; clone size: few; CDR3 DNA: TGTGCCAGCCTCAGTCTGAACACCGGGGAGCTGTTTTTT; CDR3 protein: CASLSLNTGELFF
V gene: TRBV5-1; D gene: -; J gene: TRBJ1-1; clone size: once; CDR3 DNA: TGCGCCAGCAGCTTCGGGCAAGACACTGAAGCTTTCTTT; CDR3 protein: CASSFGQDTEAFF
V gene: TRBV5-4; D gene: -; J gene: TRBJ1-2; clone size: -; CDR3 DNA: TGTGCCAGCAGCTTGGCCGGACAGACGAGCGATGGCTACACCTTC; CDR3 protein: CASSLAGQTSDGYTF
V gene: TRBV5-6; D gene: -; J gene: TRBJ2-7; clone size: -; CDR3 DNA: TGTGCCAGCAGCGACTACCCAGTGCACAGCCCCTACGAGCAGTACTTC; CDR3 protein: CASSDYPVHSPYEQYF
V gene: TRBV30; D gene: -; J gene: TRBJ2-7; clone size: -; CDR3 DNA: TGTGCCTGGAGTGTATCGTACGAGCAGTACTTC; CDR3 protein: CAWSVSYEQYF
V gene: TRBV2; D gene: TRBD1; J gene: TRBJ1-2; clone size: -; CDR3 DNA: TGTGCCAGCAGTGAACACCAATACGCCGACAGGGTTGTCGGCTACACCTTC; CDR3 protein: CASSEHQYADRVVGYTF
V gene: TRBV6-5; D gene: -; J gene: TRBJ1-1; clone size: -; CDR3 DNA: TGTGCCAGCAGAGTACAGCAGAACACTGAAGCTTTCTTT; CDR3 protein: CASRVQQNTEAFF
V gene: TRBV5-6; D gene: -; J gene: TRBJ2-3; clone size: -; CDR3 DNA: TGTGCCAGCAGCTTGATCGGGACAGATACGCAGTATTTT; CDR3 protein: CASSLIGTDTQYF
V gene: TRBV10-2; D gene: -; J gene: TRBJ1-2; clone size: -; CDR3 DNA: TGCGCCAGCAGTGGCAGTCCCGACTATGGCTACACCTTC; CDR3 protein: CASSGSPDYGYTF
V gene: TRBV4-1; D gene: TRBD1; J gene: TRBJ1-6; clone size: few; CDR3 DNA: TGCGCCAGCACCGGGACAGGGTGGTCACCCCTCCACTTT; CDR3 protein: CASTGTGWSPLHF
V gene: TRBV6-5; D gene: -; J gene: TRBJ2-2; clone size: -; CDR3 DNA: TGTGCCAGCTTCCCTTTTAGACAGCACACCGGGGAGCTGTTTTTT; CDR3 protein: CASFPFRQHTGELFF
V gene: TRBV5-4; D gene: -; J gene: TRBJ1-6; clone size: -; CDR3 DNA: TGTGCCAGCAGCTTGGGGTTTAATTCACCCCTCCACTTT; CDR3 protein: CASSLGFNSPLHF
V gene: TRBV5-1; D gene: -; J gene: TRBJ2-3; clone size: -; CDR3 DNA: TGCGCCAGCAGCCCGGGACTTGCATTAGGTCCGCAGTATTTT; CDR3 protein: CASSPGLALGPQYF
V gene: TRBV28; D gene: TRBD1; J gene: TRBJ1-5; clone size: few; CDR3 DNA: TGTGCCAGCTCCCGGGACAGTAATCAGCCCCAGCATTTT; CDR3 protein: CASSRDSNQPQHF
V gene: TRBV6-1; D gene: -; J gene: TRBJ1-1; clone size: -; CDR3 DNA: TGTGCCAGCAGCGGCTTTGGTTCGAACACTGAAGCTTTCTTT; CDR3 protein: CASSGFGSNTEAFF
V gene: TRBV15; D gene: TRBD2; J gene: TRBJ2-5; clone size: -; CDR3 DNA: TGTGCCACCAGCGGCGGACTAGCGGGTTTCGAGACCCAGTACTTC; CDR3 protein: CATSGGLAGFETQYF
V gene: TRBV29-1; D gene: -; J gene: TRBJ2-1; clone size: -; CDR3 DNA: TGCAGCGCCCTACTTCTAGCGTTCGGGGATGAGCAGTTCTTC; CDR3 protein: CSALLLAFGDEQFF
V gene: TRBV6-5; D gene: -; J gene: TRBJ2-7; clone size: -; CDR3 DNA: TGTGCCAGCCGTAGGGCAACTGGTAGCTCCTACGAGCAGTACTTC; CDR3 protein: CASRRATGSSYEQYF
V gene: TRBV28; D gene: TRBD1; J gene: TRBJ2-7; clone size: -; CDR3 DNA: TGTGCCAGCAGCCCCCCCCCAGGACAGGGTATCTCCTACGAGCAGTACTTC; CDR3 protein: CASSPPPGQGISYEQYF
V gene: TRBV6-1; D gene: TRBD1; J gene: TRBJ2-3; clone size: once; CDR3 DNA: TGTGCCAGCAGTGAAGCGAAGGGACAGGGCGTGGTAGATACGCAGTATTTT; CDR3 protein: CASSEAKGQGVVDTQYF
V gene: TRBV7-9; D gene: TRBD2; J gene: TRBJ2-1; clone size: -; CDR3 DNA: TGTGCCAGCAGCCCTACGGCGGGAGTGATTTATGAGCAGTTCTTC; CDR3 protein: CASSPTAGVIYEQFF
V gene: TRBV2; D gene: TRBD2; J gene: TRBJ2-7; clone size: -; CDR3 DNA: TGTGCCAGCTCCCTAGCGGGAGTGGGTGAGCAGTACTTC; CDR3 protein: CASSLAGVGEQYF
V gene: TRBV7-8; D gene: -; J gene: TRBJ1-4; clone size: -; CDR3 DNA: TGTGCCAGCAGCTTAGTGTACGGCTTTAAAACTAATGAAAAACTGTTTTTT; CDR3 protein: CASSLVYGFKTNEKLFF
V gene: TRBV30; D gene: -; J gene: TRBJ1-3; clone size: -; CDR3 DNA: TGTGCCTGGACCAAACCCCTGGACAGCTCTGGAAACACCATATATTTT; CDR3 protein: CAWTKPLDSSGNTIYF
V gene: TRBV27; D gene: -; J gene: TRBJ2-1; clone size: -; CDR3 DNA: TGTGCCAGCAGTTTTTCCGGTCGATCTGAGCAGTTCTTC; CDR3 protein: CASSFSGRSEQFF
V gene: TRBV5-6; D gene: TRBD2; J gene: TRBJ2-1; clone size: -; CDR3 DNA: TGTGCCAGCAGCTTGGTACTAGCGGGAGGGCAGAGGACCTACAATGAGCAGTTCTTC; CDR3 protein: CASSLVLAGGQRTYNEQFF
V gene: TRBV10-3; D gene: -; J gene: TRBJ2-1; clone size: -; CDR3 DNA: TGTGCCATCAGTGAGGGGGCGCGAGTCAATGAGCAGTTCTTC; CDR3 protein: CAISEGARVNEQFF
V gene: TRBV30; D gene: -; J gene: TRBJ2-1; clone size: once; CDR3 DNA: TGTGCCTGCCATGGTTCTGACACCTCCTACAATGAGCAGTTCTTC; CDR3 protein: CACHGSDTSYNEQFF
V gene: TRBV7-8; D gene: -; J gene: TRBJ1-2; clone size: -; CDR3 DNA: TGTGCCAGCAGCTTATCGGCCCGTTTGAATTATGGCTACACCTTC; CDR3 protein: CASSLSARLNYGYTF